This TCR beta chain was obtained from a study of cytomegalovirus exposure and HLA in healthy donors (TCRdb year 2017). Study-level background: In an earlier analysis of around 540 of the donors, 276 Gb of sequence data and 100 million or so unique TCR beta sequences from roughly 190 million T cells were reported. An early release that covered about 640 HLA-typed donors contained approximately 300 gigabases of sequencing data and about 93 million unique TCR sequences. The aim of the study was to test whether cataloging public T cell receptors could identify signatures of past pathogen exposure. Roughly five DR-DQ haplotypes were handled as single units for association and clustering because linkage in the cohort was strong. Class I and class II HLA loci were covered by the typing at four-digit resolution. The study used immunosequencing to profile the T cell repertoires of 666 subjects and linked those repertoires to cytomegalovirus serostatus. To study patterns of TCR occurrence, a later analysis re-analyzed previously published TCR beta repertoires from around 660 donors and added high-resolution HLA genotyping. A later genetic analysis used genome-wide SNP genotypes for about 65% of the 666 donors, treating that subset as a discovery cohort. The number of donors typed differed by locus, with about 629-630 for A, B, C, DRB1 and DQB1, roughly 550 for DQA1, 600 to 610 for DPA1, and 472 for DPB1. Alongside the repertoire data, information on donor age, sex, ethnicity and CMV serostatus was compiled. All discovery cohort repertoires had been generated using a single sequencing platform. Along with the roughly 670-subject first cohort, a separate validation cohort of 120 different subjects was used. An earlier analysis of 587 of the donors used high-throughput TCR beta sequencing to judge whether each TCR beta V gene segment behaved as functional or pseudogenic. The genetic ancestry cluster associated with self-reported Caucasian donors included 81% of the 398 genotyped donors. Among about 400 genotyped donors of the cohort, an average of around 250,000 unique TCR beta nucleotide sequences was sequenced per donor, of which 15% to 20% were non-productive. In the later analysis, no new phenotypic data were used to find candidate immune exposures; instead, reliance was placed on TCR beta sequences and their occurrence across donors. To predict cytomegalovirus infection status, the study combined high-throughput TCR immunosequencing, statistical association of individual TCRs with disease status, and machine learning. The paper as a whole reports these results and caveats: A group of highly shared sequence variants was considered likely to be a technical artifact of the sequencing pipeline. A further reported finding was that TCR beta sequences accurately predicted the HLA-A and HLA-B alleles for most subjects in the first cohort. The classifier was reported to diagnose cytomegalovirus status with high specificity and sensitivity in both the original and validation cohorts. Correlated functional status among segregating V segments might reflect linkage disequilibrium, but an unknown experimental factor could not be ruled out. A later genetic analysis reported fewer N-insertions in productive TCRs among donors in an Asian-associated ancestry cluster than the roughly 620-donor mean. In the study, roughly 160 TCR beta chains were listed as associated with cytomegalovirus. Sequencing depth was assumed to be roughly uniform across donors in the presence/absence analyses, though that assumption may not hold. Broadly in line with IMGT annotations, most TCR beta V segments showed up in productive rearrangements about 90% or about 30% of the time in an earlier analysis of a few hundred of the donors. Three of the identified cytomegalovirus-associated TCR beta chains were confirmed in vitro to be specific for cytomegalovirus antigens. A later analysis associated about 17,000 TCR beta sequences with specific HLA alleles at a false discovery rate of 0.05. Most CMV-associated TCR beta chains appeared to be HLA-restricted in a later analysis, and the HLA associations seemed to be driven largely by CMV exposure. It was suggested by the authors that the approach could potentially be generalized to other disease states and immunological phenotypes. A later analysis found that HLA-associated TCR beta chains were more clonally expanded and had lower generation probabilities than equally common non-associated chains. A later analysis found that TCR association rates varied across HLA loci, with DRB1 alleles showing the most associated TCRs and HLA-C alleles the fewest. Assigning TCR associations to individual alleles was difficult when HLA alleles, especially DR and DQ, strongly co-occurred. In a later analysis, several top co-occurrence clusters were reported to appear linked to parvovirus B19, influenza, CMV and Epstein-Barr virus. Because HLA typing was missing for some donors at each locus, association tests included only the typed subset. This cohort had only TCR beta chains sequenced, and the lack of alpha or paired-chain data limited which features could be detected. In a later genetic analysis, a missense DCLRE1C variant was associated with V-gene and J-gene trimming of TCR beta chains, and the association was replicated in an independent cohort. Immune exposure information for the cohort was limited to CMV serostatus. Most TCR sequences were observed very rarely across donors, whereas some public TCRs were present in many individuals. Because counts were too low, approximately 15 rarely observed V segments, including chromosome 9 orphons, were excluded from the earlier analysis of roughly 580 of the donors. Because the 87-base-pair reads could not distinguish some IMGT-functional V segments, including TRBV6-2 and TRBV6-3, those segments were excluded.

The cohort comprised some 730 healthy bone marrow donors. Cohort members were all nominally healthy when sampled, although unrecorded immune exposures were likely present. CMV serostatus was recorded as positive for about 300 and negative for about 55% of the 666 cohort members, whereas no CMV serostatus was recorded for the donor in question. Each donor provided a peripheral blood sample, and peripheral blood mononuclear cells were used for TCR beta sequencing. Genomic DNA was extracted from the blood cell samples with the Qiagen DNeasy Blood Extraction Kit. Reading from cysteine to phenylalanine, the CDR3 counts 13 amino acids. Just CDR3 DNA is preserved here, 39 bases in frame from base 1. According to the germline V gene, CDR1 reads SGHRS and CDR2 reads YFSETQ. Between the V and J ends, shortened by 4 bases and 0 bases respectively, the junction contains 7 bases. This clone was seen only a few times. No cognate antigen has been identified for it. The input lacks base qualities; no much larger clone sits a single base away.

The library relied on the immunoSEQ multiplex PCR assay. A mixture of 60 forward primers for TCR Vbeta segments and 13 reverse primers for TCR Jbeta segments was used in the multiplex PCR. The CDR3 region of rearranged TCR beta genes was amplified from genomic DNA with a multiplex PCR assay. The amplified TCR beta libraries were sequenced on the Illumina HiSeq System as 87-base-pair reads. From the authors' description of their analysis: Across the 640 or so repertoires, a later analysis counted approximately 75 million unique TCR beta chains, about 10 million of which were shared by at least two donors. To remove PCR and sequencing errors, raw reads were error-corrected and collapsed into unique sequences using a nearest-neighbor algorithm that merged closely related sequences. V, D and J gene segments were assigned by aligning CDR3 sequences to IMGT reference sequences. For a sequence to be retained, a match of at least six nucleotides was required to both a V gene segment and a J gene segment. Rearrangements were classified as productive when the CDR3 lacked stop codons and remained in frame with V and J, and all other rearrangements were classified as non-productive. CDR3 was defined by IMGT convention, running from the second conserved V-encoded cysteine to the conserved J-encoded phenylalanine. The earlier analysis of 450 to 750 of the donors excluded any sequence lacking an unambiguous match to a single V gene segment. An earlier analysis of several hundred of the donors called V segments functional above 56.7% productive rearrangements and segregating when the between-donor standard deviation exceeded 5%. A statistical classification framework was built to diagnose cytomegalovirus status from the catalog of TCR beta chain sequences. In a later analysis, TCR nucleotide sequences were compared against IMGT/GENE-DB human TR gene sequences so that V and J genes could be assigned. Using the TCRdist pipeline, a later analysis assigned CDR3 sequences along with most-parsimonious VDJ recombination scenarios. In a later analysis, every TCR beta chain was defined by the combination of its CDR3 amino acid sequence and its V-gene family, and reads without a unique V-gene family were dropped. As a way to deal with suspected cross-contamination and a sequencing artifact, a later analysis dropped roughly 620 nucleotide sequences that were highly shared and had low generation probability. In a later analysis, a clonal expansion index for each public chain was calculated from normalized within-repertoire ranks of inferred template counts. In a later analysis, generation probabilities were computed with a VDJ recombination model fitted to out-of-frame rearrangements, and the resulting probabilities were checked against IGoR. In a later analysis, TCR-TCR, TCR-HLA and TCR-CMV co-occurrence was scored with hypergeometric tests, and a repertoire-size bias correction was applied to TCR pairs. A later analysis estimated false discovery rates by permuting HLA or CMV assignments 20 times. In a later analysis, co-occurring TCRs were grouped using DBSCAN, with TCRdist sequence similarity added in when clustering inside HLA-allele-positive subsets. Repertoires with fewer than 30,000 or more than 120,000 public chains were left out of co-occurrence clustering, as were five repertoires with anomalous nucleotide sharing. TCRdb holds this immuneACCESS table with in-frame rearrangements only. Some clones are missing; in checked studies, unresolved V genes explain under half, and the rest has no known cause. V and J calls and clone size are copied from that table; D and trimming were computed from the DNA. This sample comprises 90,000 to 150,000 clones, 74% of them detected only once. Approximately 2.2% of the sample is taken by the ten largest.

The sequence was collected from a human donor in good health. Recombination joined TRBV5-1 with TRBJ1-2; the D gene assignment is ambiguous. Sequences were obtained from PBMCs. The nucleotide sequence reads as follows: TGCGCCAGCAGCCCAGACACTAACTATGGCTACACCTTC. This yields the protein CASSPDTNYGYTF.